The sequence of this T cell receptor (beta chain) was determined in a study of blood T cell repertoires in COVID-19. Only in-frame clones appear in the TCRdb table, and some are missing; sequencing was by immunoSEQ multiplex PCR. This repertoire shows some 310,000 clones, roughly 90% found once; its top ten account for roughly a tenth. This clone was seen only once. The sequencing sample was made of PBMCs or T cells enriched from blood (not recorded which). This receptor was identified in a woman in her 30s who had recovered from COVID-19.

CDR3 nucleotides: TGTGCCAGCAGCTTAGGGGGGACAGGGCGGTACGAGCAGTACTTC. This sequence encodes CASSLGGTGRYEQYF. The chain couples TRBV7-2 to TRBJ2-7; TRBD1 matches 9 bases. Germline V gene lookup returns CDR1 SGHTA and CDR2 FQGNSA. The ends lost 1 base at V and 4 bases at J; junction bases unmatched: 5. The CDR3 runs to 15 residues. Based on the CDR3 plus reference TRBV7-2 and TRBJ2-7, the full variable domain is GAGVSQSPSNKVTEKGKDVELRCDPISGHTALYWYRQSLGQGLEFLIYFQGNSAPDKSGLPSDRFSAERTGGSVSTLTIQRTQQEDSAVYLCASSLGGTGRYEQYFGPGTRLTVT.